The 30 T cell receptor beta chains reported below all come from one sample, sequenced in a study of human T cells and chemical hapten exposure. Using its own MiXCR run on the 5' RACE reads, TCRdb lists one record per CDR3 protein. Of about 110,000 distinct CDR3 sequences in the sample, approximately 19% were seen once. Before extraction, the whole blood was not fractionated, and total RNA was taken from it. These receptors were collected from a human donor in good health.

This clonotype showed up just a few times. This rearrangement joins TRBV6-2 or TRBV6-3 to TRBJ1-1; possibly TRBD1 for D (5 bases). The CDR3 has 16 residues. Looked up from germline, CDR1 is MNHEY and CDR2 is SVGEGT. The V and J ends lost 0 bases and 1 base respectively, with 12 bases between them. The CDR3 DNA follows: TGTGCCAGCAGTTACTCCAAGGGGCGGGGGAACACTGAAGCTTTCTTT. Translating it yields CASSYSKGRGNTEAFF.

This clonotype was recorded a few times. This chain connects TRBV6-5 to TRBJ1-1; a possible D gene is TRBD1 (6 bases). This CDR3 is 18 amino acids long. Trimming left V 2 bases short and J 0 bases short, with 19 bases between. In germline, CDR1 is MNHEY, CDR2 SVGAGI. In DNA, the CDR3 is TGTGCCAGCAGTTACAGGGTCGGGGGGCGCTTGGTGAACACTGAAGCTTTCTTT. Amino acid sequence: CASSYRVGGRLVNTEAFF.

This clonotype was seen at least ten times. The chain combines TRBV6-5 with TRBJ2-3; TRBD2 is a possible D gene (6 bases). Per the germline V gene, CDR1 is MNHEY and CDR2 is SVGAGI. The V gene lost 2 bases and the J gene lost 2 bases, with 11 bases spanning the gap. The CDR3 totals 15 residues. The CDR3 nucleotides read TGTGCCAGCAGTTACGGAGGCGGGACCACAGATACGCAGTATTTT. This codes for CASSYGGGTTDTQYF.

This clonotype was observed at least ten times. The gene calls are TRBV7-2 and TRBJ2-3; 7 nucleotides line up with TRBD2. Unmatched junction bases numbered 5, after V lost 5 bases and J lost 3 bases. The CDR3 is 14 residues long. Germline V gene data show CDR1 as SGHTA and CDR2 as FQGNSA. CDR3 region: CASSLWTSTDTQYF. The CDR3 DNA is TGTGCCAGCAGCCTCTGGACTAGTACAGATACGCAGTATTTT.

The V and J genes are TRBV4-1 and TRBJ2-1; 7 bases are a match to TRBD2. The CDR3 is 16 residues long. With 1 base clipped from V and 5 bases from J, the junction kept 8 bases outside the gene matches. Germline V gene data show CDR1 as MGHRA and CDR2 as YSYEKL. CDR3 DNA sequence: TGCGCCAGCAGCCAAGTAAGGGGAGGGGTACACAATGAGCAGTTCTTC. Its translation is CASSQVRGGVHNEQFF.

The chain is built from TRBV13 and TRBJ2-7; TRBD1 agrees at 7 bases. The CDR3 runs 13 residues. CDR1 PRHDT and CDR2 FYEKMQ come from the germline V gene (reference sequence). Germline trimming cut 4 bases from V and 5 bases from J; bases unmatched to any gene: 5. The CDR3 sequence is CASSSWTGNEQYF. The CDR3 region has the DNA TGTGCCAGCAGCTCCTGGACAGGCAACGAGCAGTACTTC.

The DNA of the CDR3 is TGCAGTGCTAGAAGGGTAGCGGGAGATCTAGCCAAAAACATTCAGTACTTC. Its protein is CSARRVAGDLAKNIQYF. V and J are TRBV20-1 and TRBJ2-4; the match to TRBD2 covers 9 bases. Germline V gene data show CDR1 as DFQATT and CDR2 as SNEGSKA (reference sequence). The CDR3 spans 17 residues. The V gene end was trimmed by 2 bases and the J gene end by 0 bases; junction bases not matched to a gene: 8.

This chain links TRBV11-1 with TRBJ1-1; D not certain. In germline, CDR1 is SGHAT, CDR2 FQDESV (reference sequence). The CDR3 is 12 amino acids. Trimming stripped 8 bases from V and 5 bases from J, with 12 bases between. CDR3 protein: CASSGEWTEAFF. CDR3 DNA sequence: TGTGCCAGCTCAGGTGAATGGACTGAAGCTTTCTTT.

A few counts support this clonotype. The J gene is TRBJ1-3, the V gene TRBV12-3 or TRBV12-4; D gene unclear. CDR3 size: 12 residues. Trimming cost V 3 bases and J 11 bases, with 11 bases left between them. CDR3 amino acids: CASSFSAESIYF. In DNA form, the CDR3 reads TGTGCCAGCAGTTTCAGTGCCGAGTCCATATATTTT.

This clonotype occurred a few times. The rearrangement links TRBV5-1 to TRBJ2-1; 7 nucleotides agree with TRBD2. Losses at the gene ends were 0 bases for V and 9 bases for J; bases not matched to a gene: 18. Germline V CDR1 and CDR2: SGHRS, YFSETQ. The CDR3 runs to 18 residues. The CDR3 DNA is TGCGCCAGCAGCTTGGCGGGGTTACGAGCGGGGCTTGGCGGTGAGCAGTTCTTC. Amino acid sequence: CASSLAGLRAGLGGEQFF.

The CDR3 loop is CASLGYGQETQYF. The CDR3 coding sequence is TGTGCCAGTCTCGGCTACGGGCAAGAGACCCAGTACTTC. The rearrangement links TRBV28 to TRBJ2-5; D not certain. The germline V gene has CDR1 MDHEN and CDR2 SYDVKM. Trimming shortened V by 9 bases and J by 2 bases, and 13 bases separated the two germline ends. The CDR3 contains 13 residues.

The CDR3 DNA sequence: TGTGCCAGCAGTTCAATATCCTATGGCTACACCTTC. Translated: CASSSISYGYTF. The chain combines TRBV28 with TRBJ1-2; D unresolved. CDR1 is MDHEN, CDR2 SYDVKM, per germline. The CDR3 extends over 12 amino acids. The ends were cut back, 4 bases at V and 4 bases at J, with 7 bases in the middle.

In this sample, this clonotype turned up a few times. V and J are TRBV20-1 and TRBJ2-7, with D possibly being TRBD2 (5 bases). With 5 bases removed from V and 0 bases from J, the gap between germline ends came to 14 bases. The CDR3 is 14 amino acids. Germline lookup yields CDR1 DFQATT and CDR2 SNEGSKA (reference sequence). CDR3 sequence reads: CSAGERLSSYEQYF. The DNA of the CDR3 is TGCAGTGCTGGTGAGCGGTTAAGCTCCTACGAGCAGTACTTC.

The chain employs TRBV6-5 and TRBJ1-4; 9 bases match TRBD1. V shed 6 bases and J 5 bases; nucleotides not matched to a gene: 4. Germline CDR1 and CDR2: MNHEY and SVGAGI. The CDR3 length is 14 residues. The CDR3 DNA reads TGTGCCAGCAGACCGGGACAGGGAAATGAAAAACTGTTTTTT. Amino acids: CASRPGQGNEKLFF.

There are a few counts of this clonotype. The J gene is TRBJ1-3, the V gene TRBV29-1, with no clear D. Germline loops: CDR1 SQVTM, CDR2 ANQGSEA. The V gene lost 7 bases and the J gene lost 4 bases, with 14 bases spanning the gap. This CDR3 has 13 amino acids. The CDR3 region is CSAGPWRGNTIYF. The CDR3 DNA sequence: TGCAGCGCCGGGCCTTGGAGAGGAAACACCATATATTTT.

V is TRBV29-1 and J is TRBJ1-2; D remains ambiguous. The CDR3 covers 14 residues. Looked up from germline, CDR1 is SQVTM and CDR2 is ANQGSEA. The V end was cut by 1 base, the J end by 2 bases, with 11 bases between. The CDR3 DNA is TGCAGCGTTGAAGCTACCCCCCTGAACTATGGCTACACCTTC. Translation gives CSVEATPLNYGYTF.

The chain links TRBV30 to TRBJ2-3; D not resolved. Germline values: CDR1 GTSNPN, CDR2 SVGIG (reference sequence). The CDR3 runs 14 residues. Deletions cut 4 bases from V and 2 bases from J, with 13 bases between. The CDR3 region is CAWNPPGLTDTQYF. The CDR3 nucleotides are TGTGCCTGGAACCCCCCTGGTCTCACAGATACGCAGTATTTT.

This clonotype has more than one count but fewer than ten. CDR3 sequence reads: CASSPPFGDEPQHF. As DNA, the CDR3 is TGTGCCAGCTCACCACCGTTTGGGGACGAGCCCCAGCATTTT. The chain carries TRBV18 and TRBJ1-5, with D possibly matching TRBD1 (5 bases). The CDR3 contains 14 residues. The V gene's germline CDR1 is KGHSH and CDR2 LQKENI. Between the trimmed V and J ends, which lost 0 bases and 8 bases, there was a span of 11 bases.

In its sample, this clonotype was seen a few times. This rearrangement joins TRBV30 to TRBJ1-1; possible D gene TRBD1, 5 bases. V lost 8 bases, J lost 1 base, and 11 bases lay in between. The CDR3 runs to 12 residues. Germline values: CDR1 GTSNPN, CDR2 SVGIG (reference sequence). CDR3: CAVGRGNTEAFF. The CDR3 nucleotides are TGTGCCGTAGGGAGGGGGAACACTGAAGCTTTCTTT.

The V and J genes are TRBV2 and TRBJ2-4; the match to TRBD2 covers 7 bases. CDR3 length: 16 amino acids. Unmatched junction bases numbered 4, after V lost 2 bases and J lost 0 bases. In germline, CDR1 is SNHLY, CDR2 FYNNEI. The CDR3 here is CASSEIVAGAKNIQYF. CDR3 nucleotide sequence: TGTGCCAGCAGTGAAATAGTAGCGGGAGCCAAAAACATTCAGTACTTC.

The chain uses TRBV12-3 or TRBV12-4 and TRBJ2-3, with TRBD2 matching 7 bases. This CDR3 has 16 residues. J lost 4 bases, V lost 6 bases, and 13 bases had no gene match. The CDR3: CASRASRLAEPDTQYF. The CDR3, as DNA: TGTGCCAGCAGGGCGAGCCGACTAGCCGAGCCAGATACGCAGTATTTT.

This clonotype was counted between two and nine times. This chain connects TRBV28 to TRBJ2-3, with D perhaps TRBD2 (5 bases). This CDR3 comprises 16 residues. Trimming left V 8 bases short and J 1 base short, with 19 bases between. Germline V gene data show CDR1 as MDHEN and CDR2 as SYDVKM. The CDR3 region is CASLQRRGIGTDTQYF. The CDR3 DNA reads TGTGCCAGCCTACAACGGAGAGGGATCGGCACAGATACGCAGTATTTT.

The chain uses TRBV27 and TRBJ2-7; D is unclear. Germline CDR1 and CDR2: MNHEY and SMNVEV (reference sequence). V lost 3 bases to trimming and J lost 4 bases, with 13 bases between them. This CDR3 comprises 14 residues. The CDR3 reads CASSLGQVGYEQYF. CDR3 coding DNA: TGTGCCAGCAGTTTGGGCCAGGTCGGGTACGAGCAGTACTTC.

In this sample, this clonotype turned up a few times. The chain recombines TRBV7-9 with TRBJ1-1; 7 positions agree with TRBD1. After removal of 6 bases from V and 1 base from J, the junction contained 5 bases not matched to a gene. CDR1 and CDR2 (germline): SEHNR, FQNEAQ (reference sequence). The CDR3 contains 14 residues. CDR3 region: CASSKDRQNTEAFF. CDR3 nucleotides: TGTGCCAGCAGTAAGGACAGGCAGAACACTGAAGCTTTCTTT.

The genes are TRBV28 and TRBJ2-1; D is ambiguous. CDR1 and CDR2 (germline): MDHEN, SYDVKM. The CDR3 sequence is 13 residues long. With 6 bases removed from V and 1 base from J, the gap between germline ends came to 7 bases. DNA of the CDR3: TGTGCCAGCAGGGGCAGATCCTACAATGAGCAGTTCTTC. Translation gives CASRGRSYNEQFF.

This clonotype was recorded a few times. DNA for the CDR3: TGCGCCAGCTATGGGGGCAAAGAGCAGTTCTTC. The encoded protein is CASYGGKEQFF. This sequence joins TRBV5-1 and TRBJ2-1; D is perhaps TRBD1 (6 bases). Between the trimmed V and J ends, which lost 7 bases and 10 bases, there was a span of 12 bases. In germline, CDR1 is SGHRS, CDR2 YFSETQ. CDR3 length equals 11 residues.

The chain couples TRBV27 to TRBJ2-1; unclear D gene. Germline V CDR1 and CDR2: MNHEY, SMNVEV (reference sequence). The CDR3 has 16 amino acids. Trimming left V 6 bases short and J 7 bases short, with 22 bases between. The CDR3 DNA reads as TGTGCCAGCAGACCCCCCGGGCCAATAAAGCCAAATGAGCAGTTCTTC. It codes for CASRPPGPIKPNEQFF.

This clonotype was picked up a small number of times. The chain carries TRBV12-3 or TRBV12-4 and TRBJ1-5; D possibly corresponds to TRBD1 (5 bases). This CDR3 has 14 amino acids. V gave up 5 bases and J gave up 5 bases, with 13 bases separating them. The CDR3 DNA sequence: TGTGCCAGCAGTCCCCAGGGAGGGTATCAGCCCCAGCATTTT. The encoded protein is CASSPQGGYQPQHF.

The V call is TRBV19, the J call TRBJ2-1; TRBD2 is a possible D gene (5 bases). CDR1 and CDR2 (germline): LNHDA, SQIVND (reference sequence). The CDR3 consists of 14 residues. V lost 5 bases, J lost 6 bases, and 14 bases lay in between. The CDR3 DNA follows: TGTGCCAGTAGTCCGGGGTCTAGGGCCAATGAGCAGTTCTTC. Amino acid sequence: CASSPGSRANEQFF.

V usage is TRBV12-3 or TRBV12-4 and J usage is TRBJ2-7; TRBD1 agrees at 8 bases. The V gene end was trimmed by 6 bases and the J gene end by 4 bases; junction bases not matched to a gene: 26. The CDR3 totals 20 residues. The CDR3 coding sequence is TGTGCCAGCAGCTCCAACGGGGGCAACGCCAGGGGGCGCGGGTTATACGAGCAGTACTTC. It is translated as CASSSNGGNARGRGLYEQYF.